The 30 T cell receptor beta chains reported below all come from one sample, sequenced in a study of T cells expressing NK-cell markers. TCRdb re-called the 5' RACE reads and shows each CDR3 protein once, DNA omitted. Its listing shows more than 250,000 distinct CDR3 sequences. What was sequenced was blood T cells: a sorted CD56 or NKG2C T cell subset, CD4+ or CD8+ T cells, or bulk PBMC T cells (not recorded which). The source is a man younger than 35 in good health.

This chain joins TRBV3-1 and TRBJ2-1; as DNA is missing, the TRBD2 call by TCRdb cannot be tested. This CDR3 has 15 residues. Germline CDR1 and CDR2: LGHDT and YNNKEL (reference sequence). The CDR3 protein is CASSPTQRGVNEQFF.

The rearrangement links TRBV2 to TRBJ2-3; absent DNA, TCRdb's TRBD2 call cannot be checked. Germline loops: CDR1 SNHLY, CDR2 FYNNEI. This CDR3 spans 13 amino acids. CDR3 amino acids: CASRRDSTDTQYF.

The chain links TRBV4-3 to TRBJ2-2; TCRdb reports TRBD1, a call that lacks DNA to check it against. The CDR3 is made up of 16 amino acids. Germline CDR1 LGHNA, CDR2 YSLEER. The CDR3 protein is CASSQVLQGNTGELFF.

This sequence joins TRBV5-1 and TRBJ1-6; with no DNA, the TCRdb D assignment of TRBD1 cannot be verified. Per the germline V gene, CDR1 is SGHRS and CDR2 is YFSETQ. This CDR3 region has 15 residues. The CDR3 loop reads CASSMRWGTGSPLHF.

This CDR3 reads CSAERAGGPNEQFF. The chain combines TRBV20-1 with TRBJ2-1; absent DNA, TCRdb's TRBD2 call cannot be checked. Germline V gene sequence: CDR1 DFQATT, CDR2 SNEGSKA (reference sequence). There are 14 residues in the CDR3.

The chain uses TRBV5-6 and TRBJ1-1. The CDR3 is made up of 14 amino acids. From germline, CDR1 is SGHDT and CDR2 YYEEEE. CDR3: CASSLSGIVTEAFF.

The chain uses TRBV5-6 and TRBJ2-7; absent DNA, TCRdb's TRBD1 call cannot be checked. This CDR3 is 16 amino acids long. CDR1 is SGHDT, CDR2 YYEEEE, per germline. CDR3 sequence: CASSGGDRFNSYEQYF. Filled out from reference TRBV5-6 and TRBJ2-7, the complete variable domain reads DAGVTQSPTHLIKTRGQQVTLRCSPKSGHDTVSWYQQALGQGPQFIFQYYEEEERQRGNFPDRFSGHQFPNYSSELNVNALLLGDSALYLCASSGGDRFNSYEQYFGPGTRLTVT.

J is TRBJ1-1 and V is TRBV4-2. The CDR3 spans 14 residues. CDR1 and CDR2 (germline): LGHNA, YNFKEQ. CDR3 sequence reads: CASSQDNLGTEAFF.

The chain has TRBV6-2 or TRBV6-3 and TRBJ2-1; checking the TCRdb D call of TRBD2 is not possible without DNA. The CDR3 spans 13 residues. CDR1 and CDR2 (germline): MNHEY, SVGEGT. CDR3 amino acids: CASRGLSTNEQFF.

The CDR3: CASSQGPNNEQFF. This chain links TRBV21-1 with TRBJ2-1. TRBV21-1 is an annotated pseudogene. The CDR3 is 13 amino acids.

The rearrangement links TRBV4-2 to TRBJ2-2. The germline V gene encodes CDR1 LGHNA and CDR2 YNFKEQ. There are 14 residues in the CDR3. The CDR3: CASSHPTGTGELFF.

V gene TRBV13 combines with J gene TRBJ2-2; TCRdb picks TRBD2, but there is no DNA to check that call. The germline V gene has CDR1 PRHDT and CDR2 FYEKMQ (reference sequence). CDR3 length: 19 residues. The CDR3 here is CASSDSPGLVGANTGELFF.

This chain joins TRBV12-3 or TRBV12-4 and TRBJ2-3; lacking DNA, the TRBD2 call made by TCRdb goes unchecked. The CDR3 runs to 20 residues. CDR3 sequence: CASSLYTGGALLSSTDTQYF.

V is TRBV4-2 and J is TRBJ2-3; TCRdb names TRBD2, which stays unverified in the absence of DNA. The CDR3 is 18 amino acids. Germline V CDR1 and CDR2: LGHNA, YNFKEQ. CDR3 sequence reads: CASSQEGWVGLAGEMEYF.

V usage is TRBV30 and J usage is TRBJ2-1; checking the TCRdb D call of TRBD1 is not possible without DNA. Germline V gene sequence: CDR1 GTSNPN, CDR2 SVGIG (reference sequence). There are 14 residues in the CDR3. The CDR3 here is CAWSVGQGRDEQFF.

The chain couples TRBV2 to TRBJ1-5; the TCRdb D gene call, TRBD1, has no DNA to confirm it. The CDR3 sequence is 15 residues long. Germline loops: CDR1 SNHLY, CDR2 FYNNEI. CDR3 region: CASRRPGALNQPQHF.

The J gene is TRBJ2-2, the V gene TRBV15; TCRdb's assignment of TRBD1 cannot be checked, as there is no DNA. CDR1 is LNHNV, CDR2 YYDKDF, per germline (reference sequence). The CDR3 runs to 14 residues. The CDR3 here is CATRKTGNTGELFF.

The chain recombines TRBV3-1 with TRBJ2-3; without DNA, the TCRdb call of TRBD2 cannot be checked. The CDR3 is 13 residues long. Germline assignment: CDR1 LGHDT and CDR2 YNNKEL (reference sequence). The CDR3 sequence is CASSDISGSTQYF.

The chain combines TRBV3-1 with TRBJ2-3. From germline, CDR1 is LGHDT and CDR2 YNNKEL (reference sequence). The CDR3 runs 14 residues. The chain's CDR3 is CASSQDSPKDTQYF.

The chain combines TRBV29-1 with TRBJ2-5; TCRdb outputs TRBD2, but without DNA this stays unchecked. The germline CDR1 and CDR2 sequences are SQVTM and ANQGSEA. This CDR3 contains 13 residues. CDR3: CSVPLAGGATQYF.

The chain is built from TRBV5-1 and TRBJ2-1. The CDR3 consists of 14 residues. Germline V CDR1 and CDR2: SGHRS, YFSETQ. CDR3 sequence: CASSPDRSYNEQFF.

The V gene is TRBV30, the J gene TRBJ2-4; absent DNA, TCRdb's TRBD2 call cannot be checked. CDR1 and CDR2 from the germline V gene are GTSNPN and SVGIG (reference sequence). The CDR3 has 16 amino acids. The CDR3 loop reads CAWDTRLAGNKNIQYF.

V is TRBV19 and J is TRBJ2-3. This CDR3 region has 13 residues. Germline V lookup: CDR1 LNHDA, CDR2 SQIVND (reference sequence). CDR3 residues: CASSILSVDTQYF.

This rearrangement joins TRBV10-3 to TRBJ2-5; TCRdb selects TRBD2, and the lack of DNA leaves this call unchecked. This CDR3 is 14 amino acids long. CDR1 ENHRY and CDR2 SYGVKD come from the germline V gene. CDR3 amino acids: CAISPTSGQETQYF.

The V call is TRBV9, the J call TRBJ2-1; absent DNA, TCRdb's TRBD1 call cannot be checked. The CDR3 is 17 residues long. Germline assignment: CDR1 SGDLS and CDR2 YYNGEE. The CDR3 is CASSAPGQGSFVDEQFF.

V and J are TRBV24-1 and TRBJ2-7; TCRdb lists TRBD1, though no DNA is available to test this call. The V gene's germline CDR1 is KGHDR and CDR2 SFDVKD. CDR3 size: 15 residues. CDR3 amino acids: CATSARQGAAYEQYF.

This CDR3 reads CASSPIQGGFYNEQFF. The genes are TRBV11-2 and TRBJ2-1; without DNA, the TCRdb call of TRBD1 cannot be checked. Germline V gives CDR1 SGHAT, CDR2 FQNNGV. The CDR3 contains 16 residues.

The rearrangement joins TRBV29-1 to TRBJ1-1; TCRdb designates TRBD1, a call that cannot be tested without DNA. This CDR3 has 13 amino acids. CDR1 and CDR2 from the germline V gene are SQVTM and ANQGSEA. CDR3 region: CSVRPGGNTEAFF. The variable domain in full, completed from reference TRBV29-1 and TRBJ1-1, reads SAVISQKPSRDICQRGTSLTIQCQVDSQVTMMFWYRQQPGQSLTLIATANQGSEATYESGFVIDKFPISRPNLTFSTLTVSNMSPEDSSIYLCSVRPGGNTEAFFGQGTRLTVV.

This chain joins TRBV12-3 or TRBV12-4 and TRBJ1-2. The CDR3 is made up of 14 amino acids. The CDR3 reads CASSFTTAVYGYTF.

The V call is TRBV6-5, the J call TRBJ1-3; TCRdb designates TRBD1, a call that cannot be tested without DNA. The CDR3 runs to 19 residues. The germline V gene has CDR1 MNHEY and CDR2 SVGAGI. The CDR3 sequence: CASSYSMSGQGSSGNTIYF.